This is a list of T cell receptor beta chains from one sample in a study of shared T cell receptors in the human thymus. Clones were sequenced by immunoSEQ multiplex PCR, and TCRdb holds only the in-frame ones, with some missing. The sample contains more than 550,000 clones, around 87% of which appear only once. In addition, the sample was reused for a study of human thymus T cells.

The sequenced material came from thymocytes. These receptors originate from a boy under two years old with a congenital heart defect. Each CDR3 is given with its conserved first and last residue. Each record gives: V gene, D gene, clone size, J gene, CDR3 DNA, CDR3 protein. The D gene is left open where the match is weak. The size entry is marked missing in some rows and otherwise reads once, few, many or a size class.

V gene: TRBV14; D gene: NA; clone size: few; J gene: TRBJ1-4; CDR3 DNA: TGTGCCAGCAGCCAAGAGAGTTATGAAAAACTGTTTTTT; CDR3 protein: CASSQESYEKLFF
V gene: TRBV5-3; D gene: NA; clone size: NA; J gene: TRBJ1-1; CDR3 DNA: TGTGCCAGAAGCTTTTGGGGAGGGGGTAGCACTGAAGCTTTCTTT; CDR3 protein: CARSFWGGGSTEAFF
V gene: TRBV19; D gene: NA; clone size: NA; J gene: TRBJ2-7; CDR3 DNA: TGTGCCAGTAGTCCGGGGGTGCACCATTCCTACGAGCAGTACTTC; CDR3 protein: CASSPGVHHSYEQYF
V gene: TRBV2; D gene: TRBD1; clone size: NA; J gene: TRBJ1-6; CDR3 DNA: TGTGCCAGCATAGGACAGGGGGCCGATAATTCACCCCTCCACTTT; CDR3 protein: CASIGQGADNSPLHF
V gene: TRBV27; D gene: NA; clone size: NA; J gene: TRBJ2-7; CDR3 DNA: TGTGCCACCTCACACTATGGGGGCACGGAATACGAGCAGTACTTC; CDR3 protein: CATSHYGGTEYEQYF
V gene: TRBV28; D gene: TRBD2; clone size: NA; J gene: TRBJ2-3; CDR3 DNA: TGTGCCAGCAGTGGGCTAGCGGGCACAGATACGCAGTATTTT; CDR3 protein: CASSGLAGTDTQYF
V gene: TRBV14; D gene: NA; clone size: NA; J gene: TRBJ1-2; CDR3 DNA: TGTGCCAGCAGCCCACAGGGAGGGCTCTATGGCTACACCTTC; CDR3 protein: CASSPQGGLYGYTF
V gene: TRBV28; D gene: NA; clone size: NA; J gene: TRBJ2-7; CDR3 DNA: TGTGCCAGCAGCCACCCCCCCATACTCGAGCAGTACTTC; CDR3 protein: CASSHPPILEQYF
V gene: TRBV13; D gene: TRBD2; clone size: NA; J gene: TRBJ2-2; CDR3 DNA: TGTGCCAGCAGCTTAACGGCGGGAGGGCCCGGGGAGCTGTTTTTT; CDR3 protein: CASSLTAGGPGELFF
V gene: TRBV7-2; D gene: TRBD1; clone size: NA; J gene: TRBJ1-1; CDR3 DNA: TGTGCCAGCAGCTTAGCGGAGGGGGCCGTGAACACTGAAGCTTTCTTT; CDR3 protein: CASSLAEGAVNTEAFF
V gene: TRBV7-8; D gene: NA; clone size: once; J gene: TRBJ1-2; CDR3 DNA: TGTGCCAGCAGCTTAGCGACAGCGGGCGGCGTCCCGGGTGGCTACACCTTC; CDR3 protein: CASSLATAGGVPGGYTF
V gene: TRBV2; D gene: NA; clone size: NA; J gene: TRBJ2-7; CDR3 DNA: TGTGCCAGCAGTGATTATACTGGGCGGGGATACTACGAGCAGTACTTC; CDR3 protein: CASSDYTGRGYYEQYF
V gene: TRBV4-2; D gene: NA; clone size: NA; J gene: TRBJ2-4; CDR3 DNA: TGTGCCAGCAGTGATGACCGGCGGGCCAAAAACATTCAGTACTTC; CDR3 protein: CASSDDRRAKNIQYF
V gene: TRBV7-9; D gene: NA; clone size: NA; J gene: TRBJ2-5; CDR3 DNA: TGTGCCAGCAGGGGCGGGCGGCAAGAGACCCAGTACTTC; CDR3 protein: CASRGGRQETQYF
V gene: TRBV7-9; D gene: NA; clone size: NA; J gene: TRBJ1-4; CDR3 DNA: TGTGCCAGCAGCTTAGAGGCCCAGGGAAGAAGTGAAAAACTGTTTTTT; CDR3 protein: CASSLEAQGRSEKLFF
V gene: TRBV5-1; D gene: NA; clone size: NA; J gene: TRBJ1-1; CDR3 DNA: TGCGCCAGCAGCTTGGCGGGGGGTGGGTTACACACTGAAGCTTTCTTT; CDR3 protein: CASSLAGGGLHTEAFF
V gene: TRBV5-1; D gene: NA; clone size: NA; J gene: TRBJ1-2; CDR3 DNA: TGCGCCAGCAGGGTAAGGCAGGGCTATGGCTACACCTTC; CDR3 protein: CASRVRQGYGYTF
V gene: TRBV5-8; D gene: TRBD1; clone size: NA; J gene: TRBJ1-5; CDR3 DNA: TGTGCCAGCAGCGAGAGGGACAGCTATAGCAATCAGCCCCAGCATTTT; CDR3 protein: CASSERDSYSNQPQHF
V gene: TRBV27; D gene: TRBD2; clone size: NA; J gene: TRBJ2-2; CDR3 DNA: TGTGCCAGCAGTTTTGCGGGGGGGAGGTACACCGGGGAGCTGTTTTTT; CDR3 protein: CASSFAGGRYTGELFF
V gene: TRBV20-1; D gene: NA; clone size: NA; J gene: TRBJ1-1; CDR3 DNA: TGCAGTGCTAGGGGAGGCATTGAAGCTTTCTTT; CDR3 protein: CSARGGIEAFF
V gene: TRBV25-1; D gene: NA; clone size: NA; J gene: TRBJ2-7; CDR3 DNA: TGTGCCAGCTTATGGAGATCGGACAGAACCTACGAGCAGTACTTC; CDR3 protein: CASLWRSDRTYEQYF
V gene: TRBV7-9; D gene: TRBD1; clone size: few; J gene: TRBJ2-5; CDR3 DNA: TGTGCCAGCAGCTACGGGACAGGGGTTCAAGAGACCCAGTACTTC; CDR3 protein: CASSYGTGVQETQYF
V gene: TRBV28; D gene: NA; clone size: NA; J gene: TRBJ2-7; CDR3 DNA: TGTGCCAGCAGTTTTAGGGGTAGCGAGCAGTACTTC; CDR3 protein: CASSFRGSEQYF
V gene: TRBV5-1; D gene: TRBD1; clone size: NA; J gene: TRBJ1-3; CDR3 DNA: TGCGCCAGCAGTCTGAACGGGACAGCTGGAAACACCATATATTTT; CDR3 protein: CASSLNGTAGNTIYF
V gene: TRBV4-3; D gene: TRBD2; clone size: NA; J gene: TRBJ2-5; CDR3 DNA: TGCGCCAGCAGCCAAGGGGGTAGCGGGAGCCAAGAGACCCAGTACTTC; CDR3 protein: CASSQGGSGSQETQYF
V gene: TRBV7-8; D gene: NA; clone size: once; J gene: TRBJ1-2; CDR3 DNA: TGTGCCAGCAGCGAATCAGGGGTAGCCAACTATGGCTACACCTTC; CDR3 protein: CASSESGVANYGYTF
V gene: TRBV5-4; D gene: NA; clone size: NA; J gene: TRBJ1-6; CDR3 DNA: TGTGCCAGCAGCTTGGCGGGGGGCCGCAGCAGCTCCTATAATTCACCCCTCCACTTT; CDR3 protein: CASSLAGGRSSSYNSPLHF
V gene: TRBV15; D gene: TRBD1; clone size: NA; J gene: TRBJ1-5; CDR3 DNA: TGTGCCACCAGCACGCTGGACAGGGACGGTCAGCCCCAGCATTTT; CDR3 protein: CATSTLDRDGQPQHF
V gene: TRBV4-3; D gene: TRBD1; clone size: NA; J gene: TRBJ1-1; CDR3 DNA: TGCGCCAGCAGCCAAGCGCCGGGACAGGCGAACACTGAAGCTTTCTTT; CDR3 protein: CASSQAPGQANTEAFF
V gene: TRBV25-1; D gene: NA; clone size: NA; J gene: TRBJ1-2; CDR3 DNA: TGTGCCAGCAGTGAAGGGGCGGCCTATGGCTACCCCTTC; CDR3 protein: CASSEGAAYGYPF
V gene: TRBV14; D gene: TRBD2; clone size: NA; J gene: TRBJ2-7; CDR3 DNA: TGTGCCAGCAGCCCCTTGGCGGGAGTAACTTCCTACGAGCAGTACTTC; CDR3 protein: CASSPLAGVTSYEQYF
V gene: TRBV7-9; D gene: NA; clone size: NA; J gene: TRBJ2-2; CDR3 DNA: TGTGCCAGCAGCTTAAAAGGAGTTCAAAACACCGGGGAGCTGTTTTTT; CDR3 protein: CASSLKGVQNTGELFF
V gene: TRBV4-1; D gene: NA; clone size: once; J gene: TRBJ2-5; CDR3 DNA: TGCGCCAGCAGCCAAGCGATCGACTCTAGGGAGACCCAGTACTTC; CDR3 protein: CASSQAIDSRETQYF
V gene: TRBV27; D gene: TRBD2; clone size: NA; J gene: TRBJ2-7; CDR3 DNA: TGTGCCAGCAGTACCCACAGACCGGGACTAGCGGCCTCAAGCTCCTACGAGCAGTACTTC; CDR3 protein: CASSTHRPGLAASSSYEQYF
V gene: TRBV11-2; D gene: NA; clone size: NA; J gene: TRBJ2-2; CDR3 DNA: TGTGCCAGCAGGCCTACGGGGAACACCGGGGAGCTGTTTTTT; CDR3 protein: CASRPTGNTGELFF
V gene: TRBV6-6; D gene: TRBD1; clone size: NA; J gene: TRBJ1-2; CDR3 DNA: TGTGCCAGCAGTCCTCCCGGACAGGAACACTATGGCTACACCTTC; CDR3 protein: CASSPPGQEHYGYTF
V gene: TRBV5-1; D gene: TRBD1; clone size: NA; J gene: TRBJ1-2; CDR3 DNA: TGCGCCAGCAGCTTGGCGCGGGACAGGGGGCGACGTAACTATGGCTACACCTTC; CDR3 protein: CASSLARDRGRRNYGYTF
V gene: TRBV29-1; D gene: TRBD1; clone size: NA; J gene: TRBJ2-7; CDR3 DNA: TGCAGCGTTGGACAGGGGCCAGCCTTGTACGAGCAGTACTTC; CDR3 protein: CSVGQGPALYEQYF
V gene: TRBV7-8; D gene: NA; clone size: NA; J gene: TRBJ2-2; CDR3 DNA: TGTGCCAGCATCACAGGGGGGGTTAGGAGCGGGGCGGACACCGGGGAGCTGTTTTTT; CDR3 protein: CASITGGVRSGADTGELFF
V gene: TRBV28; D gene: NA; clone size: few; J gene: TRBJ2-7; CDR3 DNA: TGTGCCAGCAGTTCACCCCCGGCAGGACAGCTCAGCTCCTACGAGCAGTACTTC; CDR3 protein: CASSSPPAGQLSSYEQYF
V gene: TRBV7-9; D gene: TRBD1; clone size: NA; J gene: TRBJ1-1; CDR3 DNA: TGTGCCAGCAGCTTAGGAATGACAGGGGGCCAAGTGAACACTGAAGCTTTCTTT; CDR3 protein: CASSLGMTGGQVNTEAFF
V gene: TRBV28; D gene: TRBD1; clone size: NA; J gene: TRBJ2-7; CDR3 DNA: TGTGCCAGCAGTTTAGGCCCCCGGGACAGGGGTGCCTACGAGCAGTACTTC; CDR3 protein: CASSLGPRDRGAYEQYF
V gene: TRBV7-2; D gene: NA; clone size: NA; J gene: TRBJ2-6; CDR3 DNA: TGTGCCAGCAGCCCTAGTAACTCTGGGGCCAACGTCCTGACTTTC; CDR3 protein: CASSPSNSGANVLTF
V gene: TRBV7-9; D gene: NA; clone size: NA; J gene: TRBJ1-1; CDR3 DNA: TGTGCCAGCAGCTTTTTGTCGGAGGGAAGACATTCTGGAACTTTCTTT; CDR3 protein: CASSFLSEGRHSGTFF
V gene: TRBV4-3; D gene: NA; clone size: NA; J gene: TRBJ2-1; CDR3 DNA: TGCGCCAGCAGCCGAGGCTACGTTACAGGCGATGAGCAGTTCTTC; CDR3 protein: CASSRGYVTGDEQFF
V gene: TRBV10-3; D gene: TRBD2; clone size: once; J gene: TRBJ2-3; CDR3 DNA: TGTGCCATCAGTGAGTCAAGACTAGCGGGAGGATCCAAATTCACAGATACGCAGTATTTT; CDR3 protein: CAISESRLAGGSKFTDTQYF
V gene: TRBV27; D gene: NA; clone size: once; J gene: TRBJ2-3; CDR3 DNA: TGTGCCAGCAGTTTTGGAGGGAAGGGAACAGATACGCAGTATTTT; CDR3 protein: CASSFGGKGTDTQYF
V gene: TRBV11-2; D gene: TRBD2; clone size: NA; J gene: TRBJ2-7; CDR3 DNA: TGTGCCAGCAGCTCGCCCCCGGGGGGCGAGCAGTACTTC; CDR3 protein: CASSSPPGGEQYF
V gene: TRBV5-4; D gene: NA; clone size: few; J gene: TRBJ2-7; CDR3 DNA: TGTGCCAGCAGCTTAGATGTGAGATACGAGCAGTACTTC; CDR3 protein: CASSLDVRYEQYF
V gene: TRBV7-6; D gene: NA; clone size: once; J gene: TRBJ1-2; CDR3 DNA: TGTGCCAGCAGCTTAGAGTTCTTCGGGGTCGGGGCTAACTATGGCTACACCTTC; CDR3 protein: CASSLEFFGVGANYGYTF
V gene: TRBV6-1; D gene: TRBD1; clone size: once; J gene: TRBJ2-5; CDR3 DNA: TGTGCCAGCAGTGAGAGCACCGGGACAGAACTAGAGACCCAGTACTTC; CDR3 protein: CASSESTGTELETQYF
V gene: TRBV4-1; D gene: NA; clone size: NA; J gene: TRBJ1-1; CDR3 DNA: TGCGCCAGCAGCCAGGGGACTCCCCGAGCCGAGAACACTGAAGCTTTCTTT; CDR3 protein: CASSQGTPRAENTEAFF
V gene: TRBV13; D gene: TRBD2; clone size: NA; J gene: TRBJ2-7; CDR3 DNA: TGTGCCAGCAGCTTAATGTTCGGGACAGGGAAGAAGGGACTAGCGGTACCCTACGAGCAGTACTTC; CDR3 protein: CASSLMFGTGKKGLAVPYEQYF
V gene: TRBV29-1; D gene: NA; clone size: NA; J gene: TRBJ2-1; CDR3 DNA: TGCAGCGTTGAAGGGCAGGGATTTAAGAATGAGCAGTTCTTC; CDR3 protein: CSVEGQGFKNEQFF
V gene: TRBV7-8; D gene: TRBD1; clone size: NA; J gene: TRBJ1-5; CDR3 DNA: TGTGCCAGCAGCCAAACCGTCGGGACAGTTAATCAGCCCCAGCATTTT; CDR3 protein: CASSQTVGTVNQPQHF
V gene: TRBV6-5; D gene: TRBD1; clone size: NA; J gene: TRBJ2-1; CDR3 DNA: TGTGCCAGCAGTTACCCGGACAGGGGGCCGTACAATGAGCAGTTCTTC; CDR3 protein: CASSYPDRGPYNEQFF
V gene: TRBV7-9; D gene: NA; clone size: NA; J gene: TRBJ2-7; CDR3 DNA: TGTGCCAGCAGCCGAAACTCCGACAGCCTATCCTACGAGCAGTACTTC; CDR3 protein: CASSRNSDSLSYEQYF
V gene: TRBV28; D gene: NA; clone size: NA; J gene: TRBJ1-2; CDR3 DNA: TGTGCCAGCAGTCCAGCGCGGGATAACACTAACTATGGCTACACCTTC; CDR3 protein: CASSPARDNTNYGYTF
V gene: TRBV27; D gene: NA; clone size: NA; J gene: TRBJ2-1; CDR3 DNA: TGTGCCAGCAGTGCGGGACTCCTCAATGAGCAGTTCTTC; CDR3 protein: CASSAGLLNEQFF
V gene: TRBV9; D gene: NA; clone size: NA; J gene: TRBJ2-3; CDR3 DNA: TGTGCCAGCAGCGTAGCTGGAGTCGGCGGGAAAGAGTTCACAGATACGCAGTATTTT; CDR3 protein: CASSVAGVGGKEFTDTQYF